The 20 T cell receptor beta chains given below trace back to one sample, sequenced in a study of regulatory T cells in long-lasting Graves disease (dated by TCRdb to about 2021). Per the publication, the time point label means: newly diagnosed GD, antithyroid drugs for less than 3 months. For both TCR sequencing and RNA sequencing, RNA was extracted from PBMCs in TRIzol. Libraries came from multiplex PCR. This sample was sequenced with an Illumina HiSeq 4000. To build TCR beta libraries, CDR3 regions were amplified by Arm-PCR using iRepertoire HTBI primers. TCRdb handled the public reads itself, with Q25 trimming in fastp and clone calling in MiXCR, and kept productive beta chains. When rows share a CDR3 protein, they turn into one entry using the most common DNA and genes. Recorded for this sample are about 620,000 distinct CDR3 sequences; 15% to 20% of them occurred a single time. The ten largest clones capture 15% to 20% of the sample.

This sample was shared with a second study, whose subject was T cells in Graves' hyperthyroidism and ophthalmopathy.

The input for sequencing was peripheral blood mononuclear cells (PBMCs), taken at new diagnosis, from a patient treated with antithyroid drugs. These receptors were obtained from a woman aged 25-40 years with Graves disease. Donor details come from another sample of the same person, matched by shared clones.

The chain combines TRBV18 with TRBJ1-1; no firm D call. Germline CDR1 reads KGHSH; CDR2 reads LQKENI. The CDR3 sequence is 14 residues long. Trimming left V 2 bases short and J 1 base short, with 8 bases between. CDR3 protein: CASSPAAPNTEAFF. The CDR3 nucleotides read TGTGCCAGCTCACCAGCAGCTCCGAACACTGAAGCTTTCTTT.

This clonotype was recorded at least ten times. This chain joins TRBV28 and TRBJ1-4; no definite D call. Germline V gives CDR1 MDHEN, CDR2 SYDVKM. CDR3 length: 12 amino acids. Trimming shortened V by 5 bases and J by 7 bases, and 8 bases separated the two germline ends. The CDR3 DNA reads TGTGCCAGCAGTACCCTTGGTGAAAAACTGTTTTTT. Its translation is CASSTLGEKLFF.

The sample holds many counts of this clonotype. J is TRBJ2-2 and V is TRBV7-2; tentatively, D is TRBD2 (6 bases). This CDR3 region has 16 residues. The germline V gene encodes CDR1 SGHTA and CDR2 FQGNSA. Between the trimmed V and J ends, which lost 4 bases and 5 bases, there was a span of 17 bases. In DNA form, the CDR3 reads TGTGCCAGCAGCTCCGCACAGACTAGACCTACCGGGGAGCTGTTTTTT. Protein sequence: CASSSAQTRPTGELFF.

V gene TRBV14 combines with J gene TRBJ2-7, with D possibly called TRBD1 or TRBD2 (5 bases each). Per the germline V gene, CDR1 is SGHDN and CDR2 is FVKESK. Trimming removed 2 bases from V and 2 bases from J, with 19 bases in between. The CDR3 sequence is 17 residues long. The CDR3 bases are TGTGCCAGCAGCCAAAAGGGGTCACGGGACGGGCCCTACGAGCAGTACTTC. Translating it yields CASSQKGSRDGPYEQYF. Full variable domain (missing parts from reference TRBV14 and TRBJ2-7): EAGVTQFPSHSVIEKGQTVTLRCDPISGHDNLYWYRRVMGKEIKFLLHFVKESKQDESGMPNNRFLAERTGGTYSTLKVQPAELEDSGVYFCASSQKGSRDGPYEQYFGPGTRLTVT.

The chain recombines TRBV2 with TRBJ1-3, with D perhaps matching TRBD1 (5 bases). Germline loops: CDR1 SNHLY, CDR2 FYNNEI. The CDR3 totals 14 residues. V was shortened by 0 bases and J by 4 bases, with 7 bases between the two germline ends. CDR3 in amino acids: CASSEAGGGNTIYF. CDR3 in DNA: TGTGCCAGCAGTGAAGCGGGGGGAGGAAACACCATATATTTT.

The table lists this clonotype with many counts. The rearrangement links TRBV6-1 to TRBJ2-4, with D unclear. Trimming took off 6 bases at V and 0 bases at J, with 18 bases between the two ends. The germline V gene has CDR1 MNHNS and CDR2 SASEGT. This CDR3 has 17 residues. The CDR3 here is CASRDPSLVLAKNIQYF. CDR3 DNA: TGTGCCAGCAGGGATCCTTCTCTGGTCCTAGCCAAAAACATTCAGTACTTC.

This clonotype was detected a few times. CDR3 in DNA: TGTGCCAGCAGAATCAGGACAGGGTTGTTCTTC. Its translation: CASRIRTGLFF. The chain employs TRBV28 and TRBJ2-1; 8 nucleotides match TRBD1. Germline trimming cut 6 bases from V and 15 bases from J; bases unmatched to any gene: 7. This CDR3 spans 11 amino acids. Germline values: CDR1 MDHEN, CDR2 SYDVKM.

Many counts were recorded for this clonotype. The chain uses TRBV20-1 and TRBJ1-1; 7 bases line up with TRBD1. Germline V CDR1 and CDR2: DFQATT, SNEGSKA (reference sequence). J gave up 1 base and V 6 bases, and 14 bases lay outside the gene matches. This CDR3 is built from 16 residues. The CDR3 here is CSARGAHRERNTEAFF. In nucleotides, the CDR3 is TGCAGTGCCAGGGGGGCACACAGGGAAAGGAACACTGAAGCTTTCTTT.

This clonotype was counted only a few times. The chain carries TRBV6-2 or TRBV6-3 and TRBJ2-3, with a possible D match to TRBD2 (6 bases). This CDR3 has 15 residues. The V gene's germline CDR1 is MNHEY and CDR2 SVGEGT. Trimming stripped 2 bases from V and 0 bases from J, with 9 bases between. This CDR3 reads CASSYESGSTDTQYF. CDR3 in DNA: TGTGCCAGCAGTTACGAGAGCGGGAGCACAGATACGCAGTATTTT.

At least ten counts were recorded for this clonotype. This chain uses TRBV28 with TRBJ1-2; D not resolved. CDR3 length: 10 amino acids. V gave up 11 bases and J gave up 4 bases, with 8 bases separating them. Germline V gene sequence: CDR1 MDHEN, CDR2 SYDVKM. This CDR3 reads CAAAGYGYTF. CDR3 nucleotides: TGTGCCGCGGCGGGCTATGGCTACACCTTC.

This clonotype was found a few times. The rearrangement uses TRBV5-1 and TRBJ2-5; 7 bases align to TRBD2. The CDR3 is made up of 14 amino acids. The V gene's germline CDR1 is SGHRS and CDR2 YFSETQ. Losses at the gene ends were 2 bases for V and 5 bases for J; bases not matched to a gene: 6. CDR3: CASSFGASGETQYF. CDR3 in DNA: TGCGCCAGCAGCTTTGGCGCTAGCGGTGAGACCCAGTACTTC.

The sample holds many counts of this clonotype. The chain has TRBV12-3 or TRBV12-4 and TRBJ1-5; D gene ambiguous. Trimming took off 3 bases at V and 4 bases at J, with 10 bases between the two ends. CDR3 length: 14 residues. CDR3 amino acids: CASSFTETNQPQHF. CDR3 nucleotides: TGTGCCAGCAGTTTTACAGAAACTAATCAGCCCCAGCATTTT.

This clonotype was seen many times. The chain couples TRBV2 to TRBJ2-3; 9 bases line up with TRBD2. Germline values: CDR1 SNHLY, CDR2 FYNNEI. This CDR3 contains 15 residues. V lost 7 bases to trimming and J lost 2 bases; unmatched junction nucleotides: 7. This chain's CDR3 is CASKLAGQPTDTQYF. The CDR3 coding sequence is TGTGCCAGCAAACTAGCGGGCCAACCCACAGATACGCAGTATTTT.

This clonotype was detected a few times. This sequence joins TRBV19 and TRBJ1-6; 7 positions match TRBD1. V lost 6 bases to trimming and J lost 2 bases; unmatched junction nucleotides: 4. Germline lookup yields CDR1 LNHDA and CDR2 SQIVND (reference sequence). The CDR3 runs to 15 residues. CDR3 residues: CASRKDRTYNSPLHF. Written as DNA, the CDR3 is TGTGCCAGTAGGAAGGACAGGACCTATAATTCACCCCTCCACTTT.

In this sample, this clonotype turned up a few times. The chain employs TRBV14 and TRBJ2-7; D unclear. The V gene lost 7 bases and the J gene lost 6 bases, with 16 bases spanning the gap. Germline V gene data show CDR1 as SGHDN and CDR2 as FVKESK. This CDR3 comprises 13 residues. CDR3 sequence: CASTWALSGEQYF. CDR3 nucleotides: TGTGCCAGCACCTGGGCCCTCTCAGGCGAGCAGTACTTC.

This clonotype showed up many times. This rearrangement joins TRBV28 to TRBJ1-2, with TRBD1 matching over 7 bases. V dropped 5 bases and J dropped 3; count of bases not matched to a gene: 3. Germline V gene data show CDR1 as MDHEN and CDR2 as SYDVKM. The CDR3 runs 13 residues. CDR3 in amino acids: CASSLRGYYGYTF. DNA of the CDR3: TGTGCCAGCAGTCTCAGGGGGTACTATGGCTACACCTTC.

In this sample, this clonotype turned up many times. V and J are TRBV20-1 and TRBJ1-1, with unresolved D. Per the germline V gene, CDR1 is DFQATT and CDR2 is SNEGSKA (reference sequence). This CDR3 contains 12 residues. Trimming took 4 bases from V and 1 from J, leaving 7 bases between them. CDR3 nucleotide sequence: TGCAGTGCTACAAAAGCGAACACTGAAGCTTTCTTT. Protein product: CSATKANTEAFF.

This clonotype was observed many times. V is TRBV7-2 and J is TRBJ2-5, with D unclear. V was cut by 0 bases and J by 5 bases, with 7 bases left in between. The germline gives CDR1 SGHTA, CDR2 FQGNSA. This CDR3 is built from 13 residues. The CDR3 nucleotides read TGTGCCAGCAGCTTAGCGTATGGGGAGACCCAGTACTTC. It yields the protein CASSLAYGETQYF.

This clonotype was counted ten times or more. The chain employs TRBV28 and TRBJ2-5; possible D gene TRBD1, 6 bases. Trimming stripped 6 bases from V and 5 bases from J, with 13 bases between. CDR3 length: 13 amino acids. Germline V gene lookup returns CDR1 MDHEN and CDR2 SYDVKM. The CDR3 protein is CASRRDKWETQYF. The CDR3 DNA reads TGTGCCAGCAGACGGGACAAATGGGAGACCCAGTACTTC.

The CDR3 spells CASRERGRGTQETQYF. The CDR3 region has the DNA TGTGCCAGCAGGGAACGAGGCAGGGGAACTCAAGAGACCCAGTACTTC. This chain links TRBV6-1 with TRBJ2-5, with D maybe TRBD1 (6 bases). CDR3 length: 16 amino acids. The V and J ends lost 6 bases and 2 bases respectively, with 19 bases between them. Germline CDR1 is MNHNS and CDR2 is SASEGT.